This T cell receptor beta chain was profiled in a study of blood T cell repertoires in COVID-19. Study at large: The origin of the acute and convalescent COVID-19 samples was the United States, Italy and Spain. PBMCs, B-cell-depleted T cells, or T cells provided the cDNA or gDNA that made up the material.

V lost 4 bases and J lost 7; bases outside the gene matches: 3. The CDR3 covers 12 residues. From germline, CDR1 is SGHTA and CDR2 FQGNSA. In the original analysis: Estimation of nucleated cell counts was performed using reference gene primer amplification. Clones were read by immunoSEQ multiplex PCR, and TCRdb kept only the in-frame ones, dropping some. From that table come the V and J calls and clone size; the DNA was used to work out D and trimming. The table lists about 220,000 clones, roughly 84% of them singletons. This rearrangement joins TRBV7-2 to TRBJ2-5, with TRBD1 matching over 7 bases. Source material: peripheral blood. This TCR was recovered from a man aged 45 to 65 with active or convalescent COVID-19. The CDR3 loop reads CASSSPGGTQYF. For the CDR3, the DNA is TGTGCCAGCAGCTCACCAGGGGGGACCCAGTACTTC.